The 27 T cell receptor beta chains below all came from one sample that was sequenced in a study of T-cell memory formation after mild COVID-19. TCRdb fed the 5' RACE reads into MiXCR, producing one record per CDR3 protein. Of around 340,000 distinct CDR3 sequences listed, approximately 13% were seen once; the top ten hold about 21%. Sequences were obtained from PBMCs or a T cell subset sorted from them (not recorded which). The receptors shown here come from a man aged 18 to 35 who had mild COVID-19 (a few samples of this study predate the infection). Cell type and time point are not known.

This clonotype was counted only a few times. DNA for the CDR3: TGTGCCACCAGTGATCCGTCGAATATCTATGGCTACACCTTC. It is translated as CATSDPSNIYGYTF. The rearrangement uses TRBV24-1 and TRBJ1-2; D not certain. The germline CDR1 and CDR2 sequences are KGHDR and SFDVKD. The CDR3 has 14 amino acids. The V gene lost 3 bases and the J gene lost 4 bases, with 11 bases spanning the gap.

This clonotype was seen only a few times. The genes are TRBV6-2 or TRBV6-3 and TRBJ1-5, with D maybe TRBD1 (6 bases). The V and J ends lost 0 bases and 4 bases respectively, with 13 bases between them. The CDR3 is made up of 16 amino acids. Germline assignment: CDR1 MNHEY and CDR2 SVGEGT. CDR3 nucleotides: TGTGCCAGCAGTTACTCGAGGTCTAGGGGGAATCAGCCCCAGCATTTT. Residues: CASSYSRSRGNQPQHF.

This clonotype came up a few times. This chain joins TRBV6-2 or TRBV6-3 and TRBJ2-2; D possibly corresponds to TRBD2 (5 bases). Germline V gene data show CDR1 as MNHEY and CDR2 as SVGEGT. V was clipped by 2 bases and J by 4 bases, with 11 bases between them. The CDR3 is 15 amino acids. The CDR3 here is CASSYIGDATGELFF. CDR3 nucleotide sequence: TGTGCCAGCAGTTACATCGGGGATGCCACCGGGGAGCTGTTTTTT.

This clonotype was seen more than once but under ten times. An end of the junction differs from the germline gene, which may be a read error. This chain joins TRBV6-1 and TRBJ1-1; 9 bases align to TRBD1. The CDR3 is 15 amino acids. The germline CDR1 and CDR2 sequences are MNHNS and SASEGT. The CDR3 DNA follows: TGTTCCAGCAGTGGGATACAGGGGGCAGGCACTGAAGCTTTCTTT. As protein: CSSSGIQGAGTEAFF.

This chain joins TRBV12-3 or TRBV12-4 and TRBJ2-7, with 8 bases matching TRBD1. Losses at the gene ends were 7 bases for V and 3 bases for J; bases not matched to a gene: 8. The CDR3 is 14 amino acids. DNA of the CDR3: TGTGCCAGCACCAGACAGGGGAAGGGCTACGAGCAGTACTTC. It is translated as CASTRQGKGYEQYF.

This clonotype has only a few counts. The chain couples TRBV5-1 to TRBJ2-5, with a tentative D call TRBD2 (6 bases). The CDR3 is 14 amino acids. CDR1 and CDR2 (germline): SGHRS, YFSETQ. V was pared by 2 bases and J by 5 bases, with 13 bases between. The CDR3 sequence is CASSFYSGRETQYF. CDR3 coding DNA: TGCGCCAGCAGCTTCTACTCTGGGAGGGAGACCCAGTACTTC. Full variable domain (remainder filled in from reference TRBV5-1 and TRBJ2-5): KAGVTQTPRYLIKTRGQQVTLSCSPISGHRSVSWYQQTPGQGLQFLFEYFSETQRNKGNFPGRFSGRQFSNSRSEMNVSTLELGDSALYLCASSFYSGRETQYFGPGTRLLVL.

The table lists this clonotype with many counts. The chain is built from TRBV5-4 and TRBJ2-5; 8 positions agree with TRBD2. This CDR3 is 14 amino acids long. Germline assignment: CDR1 SGHNT and CDR2 YYREEE (reference sequence). With 4 bases clipped from V and 5 bases from J, the junction kept 7 bases outside the gene matches. CDR3: CASSTGLDGETQYF. The CDR3 bases are TGTGCCAGCAGCACGGGACTAGACGGGGAGACCCAGTACTTC.

This clonotype was observed a handful of times. This chain joins TRBV6-6 and TRBJ2-1, with 9 positions matching TRBD1. This CDR3 region has 14 residues. Germline lookup yields CDR1 MNHNY and CDR2 SVGAGI (reference sequence). The J segment lost 5 bases and the V segment lost 4 bases, leaving 3 bases of the junction unmatched. The CDR3 sequence: CASSSGTGHNEQFF. CDR3 DNA: TGTGCCAGCAGTTCCGGGACAGGGCACAATGAGCAGTTCTTC.

The chain is built from TRBV7-9 and TRBJ2-5; D is uncertain. This CDR3 is built from 12 residues. V lost 8 bases and J 1 base, leaving 8 bases between the germline ends. Germline CDR1 reads SEHNR; CDR2 reads FQNEAQ (reference sequence). CDR3 sequence (DNA): TGTGCCAGCCGTCTATTCCAAGAGACCCAGTACTTC. The encoded protein is CASRLFQETQYF.

The chain couples TRBV5-1 to TRBJ2-3; unclear D gene. The V end was cut by 2 bases, the J end by 4 bases, with 14 bases between. Looked up from germline, CDR1 is SGHRS and CDR2 is YFSETQ. The CDR3 spans 15 residues. CDR3 in DNA: TGCGCCAGCAGCTTACAAGTGGGTCTGGCAGATACGCAGTATTTT. Its translation: CASSLQVGLADTQYF. The whole variable domain, filled in from reference TRBV5-1 and TRBJ2-3, reads KAGVTQTPRYLIKTRGQQVTLSCSPISGHRSVSWYQQTPGQGLQFLFEYFSETQRNKGNFPGRFSGRQFSNSRSEMNVSTLELGDSALYLCASSLQVGLADTQYFGPGTRLTVL.

This clonotype was counted many times. The chain recombines TRBV5-6 with TRBJ2-7; 10 bases match TRBD1. The CDR3 is made up of 14 amino acids. Germline trimming cut 5 bases from V and 3 bases from J; bases unmatched to any gene: 5. Looked up from germline, CDR1 is SGHDT and CDR2 is YYEEEE. CDR3 nucleotide sequence: TGTGCCAGCAGTTTAGGGACAGGGGTCTACGAGCAGTACTTC. Translated: CASSLGTGVYEQYF.

V usage is TRBV6-2 or TRBV6-3 and J usage is TRBJ2-1; 9 positions agree with TRBD1. CDR3 length: 15 amino acids. The V gene end was trimmed by 2 bases and the J gene end by 6 bases; junction bases not matched to a gene: 5. From germline, CDR1 is MNHEY and CDR2 SVGEGT. The CDR3 DNA is TGTGCCAGCAGTTACAGGGGACAGGGCGGCAATGAGCAGTTCTTC. Its translation is CASSYRGQGGNEQFF.

The chain links TRBV2 to TRBJ2-1; 7 nucleotides align to TRBD1. In germline, CDR1 is SNHLY, CDR2 FYNNEI. The ends lost 7 bases at V and 8 bases at J; junction bases unmatched: 11. The CDR3 spans 14 residues. In nucleotides, the CDR3 is TGTGCCAGCAAGCAGGCACCAGACAGGGATGAGCAGTTCTTC. Protein product: CASKQAPDRDEQFF. Full variable domain (remainder filled in from reference TRBV2 and TRBJ2-1): EPEVTQTPSHQVTQMGQEVILRCVPISNHLYFYWYRQILGQKVEFLVSFYNNEISEKSEIFDDQFSVERPDGSNFTLKIRSTKLEDSAMYFCASKQAPDRDEQFFGPGTRLTVL.

This clonotype has a handful of counts. The V gene is TRBV2, the J gene TRBJ2-7, with a tentative D call TRBD1 (5 bases). The CDR3 is 12 amino acids. Germline CDR1 SNHLY, CDR2 FYNNEI. The ends were cut back, 3 bases at V and 4 bases at J, with 7 bases in the middle. DNA of the CDR3: TGTGCCAGCAGTGACACAGGATACGAGCAGTACGTC. Protein product: CASSDTGYEQYV.

This clonotype was recorded a few times. The chain combines TRBV6-2 or TRBV6-3 with TRBJ1-2; D call uncertain. The V end was cut by 0 bases, the J end by 8 bases, with 16 bases between. The CDR3 totals 15 residues. CDR1 is MNHEY, CDR2 SVGEGT, per germline. CDR3 sequence (DNA): TGTGCCAGCAGTTACTCTATCGATCCGTCGCGGGGCTACACCTTC. Translation gives CASSYSIDPSRGYTF.

This clonotype was seen at least ten times. The chain combines TRBV4-3 with TRBJ2-3, with TRBD2 identical over 10 bases. Per the germline V gene, CDR1 is LGHNA and CDR2 is YSLEER. After removal of 3 bases from V and 5 bases from J, the junction contained 11 bases not matched to a gene. This CDR3 is 17 amino acids long. CDR3 sequence: CASSQTSLAGEGDTQYF. Written as DNA, the CDR3 is TGCGCCAGCAGCCAGACCTCTCTAGCGGGGGAAGGAGATACGCAGTATTTT.

This clonotype was picked up many times. This chain links TRBV12-3 or TRBV12-4 with TRBJ2-5; TRBD2 aligns across 8 bases. Unmatched junction bases numbered 11, after V lost 6 bases and J lost 2 bases. The CDR3 length is 16 residues. As DNA, the CDR3 is TGTGCCAGCAGGTCTTTTGGCGGGGGGTCTCAAGAGACCCAGTACTTC. It is translated as CASRSFGGGSQETQYF.

The chain carries TRBV12-3 or TRBV12-4 and TRBJ2-1, with D unresolved. V lost 3 bases and J lost 6, with 12 bases in between. CDR3 length: 14 residues. Written as DNA, the CDR3 is TGTGCCAGCAGTTTTCGGTCAGCCACCAATGAGCAGTTCTTC. Translation gives CASSFRSATNEQFF.

This chain connects TRBV12-3 or TRBV12-4 to TRBJ1-3, with D perhaps TRBD1 (5 bases). There are 15 residues in the CDR3. The V end lost 8 bases, the J end lost 0 bases, and 14 bases lay between the germline ends. CDR3 sequence reads: CASDAGKDSGNTIYF. CDR3 coding DNA: TGTGCCAGCGACGCAGGGAAGGACTCTGGAAACACCATATATTTT.

This clonotype has ten or more counts. CDR3 region: CASSQGARGVNSPLHF. The CDR3 DNA follows: TGTGCCAGCAGCCAAGGAGCCAGGGGAGTAAATTCACCCCTCCACTTT. The chain uses TRBV4-2 and TRBJ1-6, with D perhaps matching TRBD1 (6 bases). The CDR3 sequence is 16 residues long. V lost 1 base to trimming and J lost 7 bases, with 14 bases between them. Per the germline V gene, CDR1 is LGHNA and CDR2 is YNFKEQ.

The rearrangement joins TRBV20-1 to TRBJ2-3; D possibly matches TRBD1 or TRBD2 (5 bases each). The ends were cut back, 5 bases at V and 3 bases at J, with 12 bases in the middle. The germline V gene has CDR1 DFQATT and CDR2 SNEGSKA (reference sequence). The CDR3 contains 13 residues. The DNA for the CDR3 is TGCAGTGCTCGGGACCTGAGGACAGATACGCAGTATTTT. Translation gives CSARDLRTDTQYF.

This clonotype was picked up many times. In DNA form, the CDR3 reads TGTGCCAGCAGTTACTGGGGGGGCAGCGCTGAAGCTTTCTTT. Its translation: CASSYWGGSAEAFF. The genes are TRBV6-5 and TRBJ1-1, with D possibly being TRBD1 (6 bases). The CDR3 is made up of 14 amino acids. CDR1 MNHEY and CDR2 SVGAGI come from the germline V gene. Trimming cost V 1 base and J 6 bases, with 12 bases left between them.

This clonotype was found many times. This chain joins TRBV5-5 and TRBJ1-2; no clear D. V dropped 0 bases and J dropped 7 bases, with 16 bases sitting between them. This CDR3 comprises 15 residues. Germline-derived CDR1 and CDR2 are SGHKS and YYEKEE (reference sequence). CDR3 loop: CASSLVLETSFGYTF. The CDR3 DNA reads TGTGCCAGCAGCTTGGTTTTGGAAACCTCGTTTGGCTACACCTTC.

This clonotype was observed a few times. The CDR3 protein is CASSLSLAGGSHQFF. The CDR3 DNA reads TGTGCCAGCAGCCTTTCTCTGGCGGGGGGGTCGCACCAGTTCTTC. The V and J genes are TRBV11-2 and TRBJ2-1, with TRBD2 matching 9 bases. CDR1 SGHAT and CDR2 FQNNGV come from the germline V gene. The CDR3 covers 15 residues. V was pared by 5 bases and J by 13 bases, with 15 bases of the junction left unmatched.

A few counts support this clonotype. This sequence joins TRBV7-2 and TRBJ2-3, with 9 bases aligning to TRBD1. The germline gives CDR1 SGHTA, CDR2 FQGNSA. The CDR3 consists of 15 residues. The V and J ends lost 5 bases and 1 base, in that order; junction bases with no gene match: 4. CDR3 nucleotides: TGTGCCAGCAGCAAACAGGGGGCCGGCACAGATACGCAGTATTTT. Translated, it gives CASSKQGAGTDTQYF.

There are a few counts of this clonotype. The chain couples TRBV20-1 to TRBJ2-1; TRBD2 matches at 9 bases. Germline V gives CDR1 DFQATT, CDR2 SNEGSKA (reference sequence). The CDR3 covers 16 residues. V lost 1 base, J lost 5 bases, and 9 bases stayed unmatched. Here the CDR3 DNA reads TGCAGTGCTAGAGCGGGAAGCGGGGGGTATGACAATGAGCAGTTCTTC. It encodes CSARAGSGGYDNEQFF.

The J gene is TRBJ2-4, the V gene TRBV6-2 or TRBV6-3, with D possibly matching TRBD2 (6 bases). The CDR3 length is 13 residues. Germline V gene data show CDR1 as MNHEY and CDR2 as SVGEGT. Trimming stripped 0 bases from V and 16 bases from J, with 16 bases between. CDR3 loop: CASSYSLGLGVYF. DNA for the CDR3: TGTGCCAGCAGTTACTCTCTGGGACTGGGGGTCTACTTC.